These 5 T cell receptor beta chains originate from one sample sequenced in a study of blood T cell repertoires in COVID-19. The table came from immunoSEQ multiplex PCR; TCRdb's copy has only in-frame clones and leaves some out. The profile shows 400,000 or so clones, around 87% of them singletons. Sample: PBMCs or T cells enriched from blood (not recorded which). The receptors shown here come from a middle-aged man in a cohort exposed to, infected with or recovered from COVID-19 (not recorded which).

The chain combines TRBV3-1 (or the pseudogene TRBV3-2) with TRBJ1-6; D may be TRBD1 (6 bases). Germline-derived CDR1 and CDR2 are LGHDT and YNNKEL (reference sequence). V was cut by 4 bases and J by 0 bases, with 16 bases left in between. CDR3 length: 18 amino acids. The CDR3 here is CASSLRQGQSSYNSPLHF. CDR3 bases: TGTGCCAGCAGCCTACGGCAGGGGCAGAGCTCCTATAATTCACCCCTCCACTTT.

This chain uses TRBV5-5 with TRBJ2-7, with TRBD1 identical over 8 bases. The V gene end was trimmed by 2 bases and the J gene end by 2 bases; junction bases not matched to a gene: 3. The CDR3 covers 14 residues. Germline CDR1 SGHKS, CDR2 YYEKEE (reference sequence). For the CDR3, the DNA is TGTGCCAGCAGCTTCCGGGACAGGCCCTACGAGCAGTACTTC. Translating it yields CASSFRDRPYEQYF.

The CDR3 DNA is TGTGCCATCAGTGAGTCGTTTTCAAGCGGGAGTTTAGCCGGGGAGCTGTTTTTT. This sequence encodes CAISESFSSGSLAGELFF. This chain connects TRBV10-3 to TRBJ2-2, with TRBD2 matching 8 bases. The junction had 12 bases not matched to a gene; V was cut back by 0 bases and J by 6 bases. CDR1 and CDR2 from the germline V gene are ENHRY and SYGVKD. CDR3 size: 18 residues.

The J gene is TRBJ2-1, the V gene TRBV5-6, with 9 bases aligning to TRBD2. Germline V gene lookup returns CDR1 SGHDT and CDR2 YYEEEE. V shed 4 bases and J 6 bases; nucleotides not matched to a gene: 20. There are 19 residues in the CDR3. This CDR3 reads CASSRRQAGLARGGNEQFF. The CDR3 DNA reads as TGTGCCAGCAGCCGTAGACAGGCTGGACTAGCGCGAGGGGGCAATGAGCAGTTCTTC.

This clone appeared a few times. The chain recombines TRBV27 with TRBJ2-2; TRBD2 matches at 13 bases. The trim removed 6 bases at V and 5 bases at J, leaving 6 bases unmatched. Germline V gene sequence: CDR1 MNHEY, CDR2 SMNVEV (reference sequence). The CDR3 extends over 16 amino acids. The chain's CDR3 is CASRRTSGSLTGELFF. DNA for the CDR3: TGTGCCAGCAGGAGGACTAGCGGGAGTCTTACCGGGGAGCTGTTTTTT.